The T cell receptor beta chain under discussion was sequenced for a study of shared clonotypes between healthy human individuals. About the study: Aged between 18 and 49, the donors were a couple of women and a few men.

The V gene's germline CDR1 is MDHEN and CDR2 SYDVKM. The CDR3 has 14 residues. V lost 3 bases and J lost 8; bases outside the gene matches: 8. Assay: immunoSEQ multiplex PCR; the TCRdb copy retains only in-frame clones and omits some. The data hold roughly 330,000 clones, with 74% observed a single time. On this clone: Its antigen is undetermined.

Whole-study results and caveats: Large depth notwithstanding, sorted-subset sequencing proved incomplete by rarefaction. In general, naive subsets displayed greater estimated richness than memory subsets did.

The clonotype was recovered from a man in his thirties or forties in good health. Sequencing was done on a sample of memory CD4+ T cells sorted from blood. Subset reported: CD45RA-negative fraction. J is TRBJ1-1 and V is TRBV28; 8 positions agree with TRBD1. The CDR3 DNA follows: TGTGCCAGCAGTTTCACAGGGGGAAGTCTAGAAGCTTTCTTT. Translated, it gives CASSFTGGSLEAFF.